This T cell receptor (beta chain) was found in a study of cytomegalovirus exposure and HLA in healthy donors. Study results and caveats: Later analysis reportedly placed an Asian-associated ancestry cluster below the roughly 700-donor mean in N-insertions.

The donors comprised healthy bone marrow donors. CDR3 size: 14 residues. Losses at the gene ends were 0 bases for V and 6 bases for J; bases not matched to a gene: 2. Germline values: CDR1 SGHRS, CDR2 YFSETQ. The PCR made use of 60 Vbeta and 13 Jbeta primers. Profiling relied on immunoSEQ multiplex PCR, and the TCRdb table lists in-frame clones only, not all of them. The sample consists of approximately 150,000 clones, roughly 80% of them appearing once. Note on this clone: Antigen specificity is unknown.

The material sequenced was PBMCs. The source of this sequence is a man younger than 40 in good health and CMV-seropositive. The chain recombines TRBV5-1 with TRBJ2-1, with TRBD1 matching 8 bases. The CDR3 nucleotides read TGCGCCAGCAGCTTGGGACAGGGGTCCAATGAGCAGTTCTTC. Translation gives CASSLGQGSNEQFF.